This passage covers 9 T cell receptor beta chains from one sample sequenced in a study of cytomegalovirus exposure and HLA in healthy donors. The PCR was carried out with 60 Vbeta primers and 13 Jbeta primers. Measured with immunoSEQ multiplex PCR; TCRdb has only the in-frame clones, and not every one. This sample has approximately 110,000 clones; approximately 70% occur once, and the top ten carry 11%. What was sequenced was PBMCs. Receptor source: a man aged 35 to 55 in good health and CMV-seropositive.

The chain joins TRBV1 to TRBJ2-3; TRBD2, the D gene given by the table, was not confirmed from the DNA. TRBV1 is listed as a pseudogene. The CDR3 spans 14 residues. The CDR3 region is CTSSQGRRGDTQYF. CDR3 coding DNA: TGCACCAGCAGCCAAGGACGTAGAGGGGATACGCAGTATTTT.

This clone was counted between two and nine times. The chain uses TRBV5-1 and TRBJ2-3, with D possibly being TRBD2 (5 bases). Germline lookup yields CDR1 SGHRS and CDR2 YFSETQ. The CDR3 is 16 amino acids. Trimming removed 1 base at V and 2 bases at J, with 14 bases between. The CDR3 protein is CASSLRASRDTDTQYF. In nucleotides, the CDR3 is TGCGCCAGCAGCTTGCGTGCCTCGAGGGACACAGATACGCAGTATTTT.

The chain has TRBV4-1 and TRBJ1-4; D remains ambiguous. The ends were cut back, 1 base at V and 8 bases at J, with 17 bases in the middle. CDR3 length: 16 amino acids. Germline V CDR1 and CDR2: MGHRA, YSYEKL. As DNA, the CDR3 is TGCGCCAGCAGCCAAGGGGAGACGGGAGTCGAGGAAAAACTGTTTTTT. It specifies CASSQGETGVEEKLFF.

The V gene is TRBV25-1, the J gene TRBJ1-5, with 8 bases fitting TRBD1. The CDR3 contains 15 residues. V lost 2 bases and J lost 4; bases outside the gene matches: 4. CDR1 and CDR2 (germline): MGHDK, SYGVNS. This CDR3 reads CASSESRGPNQPQHF. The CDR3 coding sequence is TGTGCCAGCAGTGAAAGCAGGGGGCCAAATCAGCCCCAGCATTTT.

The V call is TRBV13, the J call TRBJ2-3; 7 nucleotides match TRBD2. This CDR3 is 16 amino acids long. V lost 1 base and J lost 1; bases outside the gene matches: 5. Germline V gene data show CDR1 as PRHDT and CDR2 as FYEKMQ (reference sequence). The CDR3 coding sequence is TGTGCCAGCAGCTTAGAGGGCGGGAGAGGCACAGATACGCAGTATTTT. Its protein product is CASSLEGGRGTDTQYF.

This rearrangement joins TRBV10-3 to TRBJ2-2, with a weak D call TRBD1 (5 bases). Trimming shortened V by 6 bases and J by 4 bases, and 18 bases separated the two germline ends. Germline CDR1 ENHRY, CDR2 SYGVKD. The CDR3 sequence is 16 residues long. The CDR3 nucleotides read TGTGCCATCAGGGGTGGTACAGGTGGTGGCACCGGGGAGCTGTTTTTT. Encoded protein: CAIRGGTGGGTGELFF.

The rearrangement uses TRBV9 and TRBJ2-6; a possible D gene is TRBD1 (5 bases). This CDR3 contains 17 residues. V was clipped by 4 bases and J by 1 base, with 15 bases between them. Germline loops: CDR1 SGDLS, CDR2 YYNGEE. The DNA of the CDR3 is TGTGCCAGCAGCCCCTCCGCCCAGGGTTCTGGGGCCAACGTCCTGACTTTC. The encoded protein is CASSPSAQGSGANVLTF.

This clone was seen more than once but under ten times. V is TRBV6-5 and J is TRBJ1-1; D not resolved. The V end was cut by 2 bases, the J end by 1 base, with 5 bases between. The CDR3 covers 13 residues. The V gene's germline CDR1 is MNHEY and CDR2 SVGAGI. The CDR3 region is CASSYGRNTEAFF. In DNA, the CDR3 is TGTGCCAGCAGTTACGGGAGGAACACTGAAGCTTTCTTT.

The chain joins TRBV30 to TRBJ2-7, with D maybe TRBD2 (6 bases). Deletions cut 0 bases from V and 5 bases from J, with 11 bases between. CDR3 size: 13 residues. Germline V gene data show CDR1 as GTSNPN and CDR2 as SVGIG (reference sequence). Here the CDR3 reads CAWSVPEGNEQYF. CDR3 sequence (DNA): TGTGCCTGGAGTGTACCGGAGGGAAACGAGCAGTACTTC.